The sequence of this T cell receptor beta chain was determined in a study of CD8 T cells in ankylosing spondylitis. Study-wide findings and caveats: Clones linked to the disease showed a CD8+ phenotype. They occurred at relatively low frequencies in peripheral blood.

To note about this clonotype: Antigen specificity is unknown.

The CDR3 covers 14 residues. Germline CDR1 reads SQVTM; CDR2 reads ANQGSEA. J was trimmed by 2 bases and V by 4 bases; bases with no gene match: 2. Using quantitative 5'-RACE with molecular barcodes, the authors made TCR beta libraries. MiXCR was run by TCRdb on the 5' RACE reads, yielding one entry per CDR3 protein. Among approximately 180,000 distinct CDR3 sequences, approximately 18% were seen once, and the ten largest hold around 4.7%. The sample consisted of blood, either unsorted or a sorted T cell fraction (not recorded which). This TCR came from a male donor aged 10 to 30 with ankylosing spondylitis or in good health (not recorded which). The rearrangement uses TRBV29-1 and TRBJ2-6; 7 bases line up with TRBD1. The CDR3 loop reads CSVGDSPGANVLTF. In nucleotides, the CDR3 is TGCAGCGTTGGGGACAGCCCTGGGGCCAACGTCCTGACTTTC. Full variable domain (remainder filled in from reference TRBV29-1 and TRBJ2-6): SAVISQKPSRDICQRGTSLTIQCQVDSQVTMMFWYRQQPGQSLTLIATANQGSEATYESGFVIDKFPISRPNLTFSTLTVSNMSPEDSSIYLCSVGDSPGANVLTFGAGSRLTVL.